These 29 T cell receptor beta chains came from one sample sequenced in a study of CD8+CD57+ T cells in acquired aplastic anemia. Profiling of TCR beta VDJ combinations and CDR3 sequences used genomic DNA as template. TCRdb processed the reads anew with MiXCR; each CDR3 protein has one entry. The sample lists just over 400,000 distinct CDR3 sequences; roughly 68% were seen once. The sample consisted of sorted CD4+, CD8+, or CD8+CD57+ T cells (not recorded which) from PBMCs. These receptors were obtained from a human donor in good health, serving as a control.

The chain recombines TRBV20-1 with TRBJ1-6; tentative D call: TRBD1 (5 bases). CDR1 DFQATT and CDR2 SNEGSKA come from the germline V gene (reference sequence). The length of the CDR3 is 14 residues. V lost 3 bases and J lost 7, with 13 bases in between. The CDR3 coding sequence is TGCAGTGCTAGGATAACAGGAAGAAATTCACCCCTCCACTTT. Encoded protein: CSARITGRNSPLHF.

At least ten counts were recorded for this clonotype. The gene calls are TRBV7-2 and TRBJ2-7, with TRBD1 matching 10 bases. CDR3 size: 15 residues. The germline V gene has CDR1 SGHTA and CDR2 FQGNSA. Trimming took 5 bases from V and 6 from J; bases not matched to a gene: 10. The CDR3 protein is CASSETGTGAGEQYF. The CDR3 region has the DNA TGTGCCAGCAGCGAAACCGGGACAGGGGCGGGCGAGCAGTACTTC. Full variable domain (outside the CDR3, taken from reference TRBV7-2 and TRBJ2-7): GAGVSQSPSNKVTEKGKDVELRCDPISGHTALYWYRQSLGQGLEFLIYFQGNSAPDKSGLPSDRFSAERTGGSVSTLTIQRTQQEDSAVYLCASSETGTGAGEQYFGPGTRLTVT.

The count of this clonotype is one. One end of the junction varies from germline; a read error may be responsible. The chain joins TRBV19 to TRBJ2-7; possibly TRBD1 for D (5 bases). Germline V gene data show CDR1 as LNHDA and CDR2 as SQIVND (reference sequence). The CDR3 has 14 residues. CDR3 loop: CGSSAQTASYEQYF. The CDR3 DNA is TGCGGCAGTAGTGCTCAGACAGCCTCCTACGAGCAGTACTTC.

The V call is TRBV20-1, the J call TRBJ1-5; TRBD1 matches 9 bases. The CDR3 runs to 18 residues. The ends lost 1 base at V and 0 bases at J; junction bases unmatched: 10. Per the germline V gene, CDR1 is DFQATT and CDR2 is SNEGSKA (reference sequence). The CDR3 here is CSARAPGQGNNSNQPQHF. The CDR3 region has the DNA TGCAGTGCTAGAGCTCCCGGACAGGGGAACAATAGCAATCAGCCCCAGCATTTT.

The J gene is TRBJ2-7, the V gene TRBV7-2; maybe TRBD1 (6 bases). The germline CDR1 and CDR2 sequences are SGHTA and FQGNSA. The CDR3 has 15 amino acids. V dropped 4 bases and J dropped 2 bases, with 15 bases sitting between them. This chain's CDR3 is CASSSELGQAYEQYF. CDR3 in DNA: TGTGCCAGCAGCTCGGAGCTGGGACAAGCCTACGAGCAGTACTTC.

The chain carries TRBV20-1 and TRBJ1-5; D might be TRBD1 (5 bases). V was clipped by 6 bases and J by 2 bases, with 14 bases between them. Germline CDR1 and CDR2: DFQATT and SNEGSKA (reference sequence). This CDR3 comprises 14 residues. CDR3 sequence reads: CSASQVGGNQPQHF. CDR3 DNA: TGCAGTGCCTCCCAGGTAGGGGGCAATCAGCCCCAGCATTTT.

As for this clonotype: This likely comes from a read error, as the CDR3 has no conserved phenylalanine or tryptophan at its end. No DNA is shown, since the ends of the CDR3 on it are uncertain; the CDR3 is the one TCRdb lists. The CDR3 region is CASSFFGALGEKL. The V and J genes are TRBV7-2 and TRBJ1-6; the DNA was not used to check the table's D call, TRBD1. In germline, CDR1 is SGHTA, CDR2 FQGNSA. Counting both end residues, the CDR3 totals 13 amino acids.

The V call is TRBV5-6, the J call TRBJ1-1; D unresolved. CDR1 and CDR2 (germline): SGHDT, YYEEEE. The CDR3 has 13 residues. The ends were cut back, 4 bases at V and 3 bases at J, with 10 bases in the middle. The CDR3 DNA reads TGTGCCAGCAGCCAAGATATGGACACTGAAGCTTTCTTT. Encoded protein: CASSQDMDTEAFF.

The rearrangement uses TRBV7-3 and TRBJ2-7; the match to TRBD2 covers 9 bases. The CDR3 length is 13 residues. Germline assignment: CDR1 SGHTA and CDR2 FQGTGA. Trimming took 5 bases from V and 3 from J; bases not matched to a gene: 2. CDR3: CASSATSGYEQYF. DNA of the CDR3: TGTGCCAGCAGCGCGACTAGCGGCTACGAGCAGTACTTC.

The chain employs TRBV7-2 and TRBJ1-2, with D possibly matching TRBD1 (5 bases). The V gene's germline CDR1 is SGHTA and CDR2 FQGNSA. V was cut by 2 bases and J by 8 bases, with 12 bases left in between. The CDR3 sequence is 13 residues long. CDR3 region: CASSLQGEGGYTF. CDR3 coding DNA: TGTGCCAGCAGCTTACAGGGTGAGGGAGGCTACACCTTC.

This clonotype was counted once. The chain has TRBV9 and TRBJ2-7, with D maybe TRBD1 (5 bases). This CDR3 spans 14 amino acids. Germline V CDR1 and CDR2: SGDLS, YYNGEE. Trimming shortened V by 8 bases and J by 13 bases, and 28 bases separated the two germline ends. CDR3 bases: TGTGCCAGTCGGTTCACGACAGATACGCAGTATTTTTACTTC. Translating gives CASRFTTDTQYFYF. Variable domain in full (rest from reference TRBV9 and TRBJ2-7): DSGVTQTPKHLITATGQRVTLRCSPRSGDLSVYWYQQSLDQGLQFLIQYYNGEERAKGNILERFSAQQFPDLHSELNLSSLELGDSALYFCASRFTTDTQYFYFGPGTRLTVT.

The chain recombines TRBV5-1 with TRBJ2-3; TRBD2 might be the D (6 bases). V was shortened by 7 bases and J by 4 bases, with 22 bases between the two germline ends. Looked up from germline, CDR1 is SGHRS and CDR2 is YFSETQ. This CDR3 is 16 amino acids long. The CDR3 DNA sequence: TGCGCCAGCGCCGCGGGGAGCTCCACAGGTTCAGATACGCAGTATTTT. It translates to CASAAGSSTGSDTQYF.

The chain is built from TRBV10-1 and TRBJ2-7; TRBD2 agrees at 14 bases. From germline, CDR1 is WNHNN and CDR2 SYGVQD (reference sequence). J was trimmed by 4 bases and V by 4 bases; bases with no gene match: 6. The length of the CDR3 is 16 residues. CDR3: CASSVTGTSGSYEQYF. The CDR3 DNA reads TGCGCCAGCAGTGTGACCGGGACTAGCGGGAGTTACGAGCAGTACTTC.

V usage is TRBV15 and J usage is TRBJ1-1; unclear D gene. From germline, CDR1 is LNHNV and CDR2 YYDKDF (reference sequence). The CDR3 sequence is 17 residues long. V dropped 4 bases and J dropped 7 bases, with 25 bases sitting between them. This CDR3 reads CATSIVGEREMNGEAFF. Written as DNA, the CDR3 is TGTGCCACCAGCATAGTAGGAGAGAGAGAGATGAACGGTGAAGCTTTCTTT.

The chain carries TRBV6-5 and TRBJ2-6; D uncertain. The germline V and J ends were trimmed by 10 bases and 0 bases, with 16 bases remaining between them. The V gene's germline CDR1 is MNHEY and CDR2 SVGAGI. This CDR3 has 16 residues. In DNA form, the CDR3 reads TGTGCCACCTGGGGATCGGTCGACTCTGGGGCCAACGTCCTGACTTTC. This sequence encodes CATWGSVDSGANVLTF.

In this sample, this clonotype turned up once. This chain uses TRBV15 with TRBJ2-7; D is unclear. Gene TRBJ1-2 matches the end of the DNA better, so the J call may be wrong. Germline V lookup: CDR1 LNHNV, CDR2 YYDKDF (reference sequence). The CDR3 sequence is 14 residues long. The CDR3, as DNA: TGTGCCACCGCGAATAGTATATTGTCCTACGACTACACCTTC. It encodes CATANSILSYDYTF.

The rearrangement links TRBV12-3 or TRBV12-4 to TRBJ2-2, with 10 bases aligning to TRBD2. The CDR3 loop spans 16 amino acids. The ends lost 5 bases at V and 4 bases at J; junction bases unmatched: 7. DNA for the CDR3: TGTGCCAGCAGTATAGATCGGACTAGCGGCACCGGGGAGCTGTTTTTT. This codes for CASSIDRTSGTGELFF.

This clonotype was detected many times. A much more abundant neighbour one base away suggests this may be a read error. This chain links TRBV15 with TRBJ2-7; TRBD1 agrees at 8 bases. The J segment lost 2 bases and the V segment lost 0 bases, leaving 6 bases of the junction unmatched. Germline assignment: CDR1 LNHNV and CDR2 YYDKDF (reference sequence). The CDR3 is 16 amino acids. CDR3 bases: TGTGCCACCAGCAGAGATCGGACAGGGACGGCCTACGAGCAGTACTTC. This codes for CATSRDRTGTAYEQYF.

This clonotype was detected many times. The chain employs TRBV20-1 and TRBJ2-3; D perhaps matches TRBD2 (5 bases). V gave up 3 bases and J gave up 5 bases, with 12 bases separating them. This CDR3 is built from 13 residues. From germline, CDR1 is DFQATT and CDR2 SNEGSKA (reference sequence). The CDR3 region has the DNA TGCAGTGCTAGGGATGGTGGGAGAGATACGCAGTATTTT. Protein: CSARDGGRDTQYF.

The CDR3 reads CASSLGQGTGVGNTQYF. DNA of the CDR3: TGTGCCAGCAGCTTAGGGCAGGGGACAGGGGTGGGCAATACGCAGTATTTT. The V gene is TRBV7-3, the J gene TRBJ2-3; 10 bases fit TRBD1. Germline lookup yields CDR1 SGHTA and CDR2 FQGTGA. V shed 2 bases and J 7 bases; nucleotides not matched to a gene: 12. The CDR3 extends over 17 amino acids. The variable domain in full, completed from reference TRBV7-3 and TRBJ2-3, reads GAGVSQTPSNKVTEKGKYVELRCDPISGHTALYWYRQSLGQGPEFLIYFQGTGAADDSGLPNDRFFAVRPEGSVSTLKIQRTERGDSAVYLCASSLGQGTGVGNTQYFGPGTRLTVL.

In its sample, this clonotype was seen many times. The chain is built from TRBV5-8 and TRBJ1-1, with a possible D match to TRBD1 (5 bases). Trimming removed 4 bases at V and 8 bases at J, with 15 bases between. Germline V gene lookup returns CDR1 SGHTS and CDR2 YDEGEE. The CDR3 consists of 13 residues. For the CDR3, the DNA is TGTGCCAGCAGCATAGGACAATTGGGGGAAGCTTTCTTT. Its protein product is CASSIGQLGEAFF.

Turning to this clonotype: One end of the junction does not line up with germline, which may come from a read error. The rearrangement uses TRBV7-3 and TRBJ1-6; TRBD1 might be the D (5 bases). The CDR3 contains 14 residues. The germline V gene has CDR1 SGHTA and CDR2 FQGTGA. The CDR3 region has the DNA TGTGCCAGCAGCAAGGGACTGGGAAATGCACCCCTCTTTTTT. This translates into CASSKGLGNAPLFF.

This clonotype showed up many times. V usage is TRBV19 and J usage is TRBJ2-1, with 9 bases matching TRBD1. Germline V gene sequence: CDR1 LNHDA, CDR2 SQIVND (reference sequence). This CDR3 spans 15 amino acids. The V and J ends lost 7 bases and 10 bases, in that order; junction bases with no gene match: 14. The DNA for the CDR3 is TGTGCCAGTACCCAGGGACAGGGACCAGGCAGAGAGCAGTTCTTC. This sequence encodes CASTQGQGPGREQFF.

The V call is TRBV9, the J call TRBJ1-5, with 9 bases fitting TRBD1. Looked up from germline, CDR1 is SGDLS and CDR2 is YYNGEE. Losses at the gene ends were 5 bases for V and 0 bases for J; bases not matched to a gene: 3. CDR3 length: 15 residues. DNA of the CDR3: TGTGCCAGCAGTGGGACAGGGTATAGCAATCAGCCCCAGCATTTT. Translating gives CASSGTGYSNQPQHF.

This rearrangement joins TRBV6-2 or TRBV6-3 to TRBJ1-6, with D perhaps matching TRBD1 (5 bases). Deletions cut 6 bases from V and 4 bases from J, with 10 bases between. CDR1 is MNHEY, CDR2 SVGEGT, per germline. This CDR3 region has 14 residues. CDR3 DNA sequence: TGTGCCAGCAGAGACAGCAATTATAATTCACCCCTCCACTTT. It translates to CASRDSNYNSPLHF.

This chain joins TRBV20-1 and TRBJ1-3; D is perhaps TRBD1 (6 bases). The CDR3 is 12 amino acids. V gave up 5 bases and J gave up 14 bases, with 19 bases separating them. The germline gives CDR1 DFQATT, CDR2 SNEGSKA (reference sequence). The CDR3 here is CSALAGGSTVYF. In nucleotides, the CDR3 is TGCAGTGCTCTAGCGGGGGGCAGCACAGTATATTTT.

The rearrangement joins TRBV9 to TRBJ2-7; D call uncertain. The CDR3 is made up of 17 amino acids. Trimming left V 6 bases short and J 7 bases short, with 29 bases between. The V gene's germline CDR1 is SGDLS and CDR2 YYNGEE. CDR3 coding DNA: TGTGCCAGCAACATCGGCTGGAACCCACAAGAGACCCGAGAGCAGTACTTC. It yields the protein CASNIGWNPQETREQYF.

The V call is TRBV10-1, the J call TRBJ2-3; the match to TRBD1 covers 8 bases. The J call may be mistaken, given a closer DNA end match to TRBJ1-5. Germline V gene sequence: CDR1 WNHNN, CDR2 SYGVQD (reference sequence). The CDR3 has 14 residues. The CDR3 spells CASGRDRSLDPQHF. The CDR3 region has the DNA TGCGCCAGCGGCCGGGACAGGAGCTTGGATCCGCAGCATTTT.

For this clonotype: A junction boundary mismatches the germline segment, possibly from a read error. V and J are TRBV7-6 and TRBJ2-5, with 7 bases fitting TRBD2. CDR3 length equals 15 residues. Germline loops: CDR1 SGHVS, CDR2 FNYEAQ. The CDR3: CASSPTPGGQETKYF. DNA of the CDR3: TGTGCCAGCAGCCCGACACCGGGAGGACAAGAGACCAAGTACTTC.